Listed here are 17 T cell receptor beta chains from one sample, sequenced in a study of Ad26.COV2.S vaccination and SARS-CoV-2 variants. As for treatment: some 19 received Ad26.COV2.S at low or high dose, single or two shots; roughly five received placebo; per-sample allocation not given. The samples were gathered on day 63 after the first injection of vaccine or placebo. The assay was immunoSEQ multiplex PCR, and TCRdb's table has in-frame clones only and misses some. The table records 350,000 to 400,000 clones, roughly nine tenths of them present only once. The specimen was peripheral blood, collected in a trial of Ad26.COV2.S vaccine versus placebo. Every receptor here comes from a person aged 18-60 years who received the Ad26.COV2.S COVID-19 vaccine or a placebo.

CDR3 bases: TGTGCCAGTAGTGGACAGGTTCTCACTGAAGCTTTCTTT. It encodes CASSGQVLTEAFF. The V and J genes are TRBV19 and TRBJ1-1; 7 bases fit TRBD1. V lost 5 bases to trimming and J lost 4 bases; unmatched junction nucleotides: 4. The germline gives CDR1 LNHDA, CDR2 SQIVND (reference sequence). This CDR3 is 13 amino acids long.

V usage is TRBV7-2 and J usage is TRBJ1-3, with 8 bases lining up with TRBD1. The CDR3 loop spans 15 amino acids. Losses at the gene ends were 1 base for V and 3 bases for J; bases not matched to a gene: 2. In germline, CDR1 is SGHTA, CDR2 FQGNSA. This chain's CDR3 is CASSLVGTGGNTIYF. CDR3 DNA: TGTGCCAGCAGCTTAGTCGGGACAGGTGGAAACACCATATATTTT.

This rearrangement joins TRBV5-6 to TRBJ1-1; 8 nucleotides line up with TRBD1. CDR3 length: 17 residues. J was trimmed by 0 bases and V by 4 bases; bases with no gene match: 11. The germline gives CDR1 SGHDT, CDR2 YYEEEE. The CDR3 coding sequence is TGTGCCAGCAGCGTACTAACCGGGACAGGCATGAACACTGAAGCTTTCTTT. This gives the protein CASSVLTGTGMNTEAFF.

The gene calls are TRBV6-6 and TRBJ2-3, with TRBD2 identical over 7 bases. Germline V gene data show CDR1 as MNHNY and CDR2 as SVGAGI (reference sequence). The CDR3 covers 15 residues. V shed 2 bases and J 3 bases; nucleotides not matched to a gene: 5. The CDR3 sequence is CASSYAGEGTDTQYF. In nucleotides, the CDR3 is TGTGCCAGCAGTTACGCGGGGGAGGGTACAGATACGCAGTATTTT.

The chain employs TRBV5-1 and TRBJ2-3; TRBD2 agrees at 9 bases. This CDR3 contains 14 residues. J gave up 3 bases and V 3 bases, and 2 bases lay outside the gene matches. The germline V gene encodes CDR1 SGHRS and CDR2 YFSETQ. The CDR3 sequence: CASSWTSDTDTQYF. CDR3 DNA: TGCGCCAGCAGCTGGACTAGCGATACAGATACGCAGTATTTT.

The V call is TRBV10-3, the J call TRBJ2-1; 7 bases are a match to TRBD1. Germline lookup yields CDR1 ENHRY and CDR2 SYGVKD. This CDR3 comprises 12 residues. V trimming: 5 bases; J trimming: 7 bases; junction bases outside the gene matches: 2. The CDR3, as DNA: TGTGCCATCAGTCCGACAGGGAATGAGCAGTTCTTC. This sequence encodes CAISPTGNEQFF.

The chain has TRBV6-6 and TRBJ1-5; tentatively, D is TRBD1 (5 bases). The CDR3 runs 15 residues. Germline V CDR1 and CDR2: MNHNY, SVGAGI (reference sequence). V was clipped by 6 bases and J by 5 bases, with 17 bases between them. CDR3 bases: TGTGCCAGCAGGGGGGAAACACGGCGGGATCAGCCCCAGCATTTT. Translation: CASRGETRRDQPQHF.

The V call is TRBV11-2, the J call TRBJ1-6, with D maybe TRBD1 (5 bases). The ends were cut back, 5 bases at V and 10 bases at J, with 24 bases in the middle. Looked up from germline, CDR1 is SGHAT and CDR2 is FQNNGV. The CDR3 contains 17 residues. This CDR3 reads CASSATGTGLGGSPLHF. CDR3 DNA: TGTGCCAGCAGCGCAACCGGGACCGGACTAGGTGGATCACCCCTCCACTTT.

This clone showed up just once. The CDR3 DNA is TGTGCCAGCAGTCCAAGTCCGACCTACGAGCAGTACTTC. It translates to CASSPSPTYEQYF. The chain uses TRBV12-3 or TRBV12-4 and TRBJ2-7; D remains ambiguous. Trimming cost V 5 bases and J 2 bases, with 10 bases left between them. The CDR3 consists of 13 residues.

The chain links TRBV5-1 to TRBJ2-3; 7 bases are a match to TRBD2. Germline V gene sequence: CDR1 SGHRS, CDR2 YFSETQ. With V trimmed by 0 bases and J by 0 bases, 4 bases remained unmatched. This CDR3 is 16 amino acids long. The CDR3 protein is CASSLVTAGSTDTQYF. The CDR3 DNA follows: TGCGCCAGCAGCTTGGTTACAGCGGGGAGCACAGATACGCAGTATTTT.

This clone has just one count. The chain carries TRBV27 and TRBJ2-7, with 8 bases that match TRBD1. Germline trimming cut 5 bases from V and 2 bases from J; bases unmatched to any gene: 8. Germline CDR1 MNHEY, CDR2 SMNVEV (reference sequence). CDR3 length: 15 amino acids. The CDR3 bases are TGTGCCAGCAGTCTACAGGGGGGATCCGCCTACGAGCAGTACTTC. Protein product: CASSLQGGSAYEQYF.

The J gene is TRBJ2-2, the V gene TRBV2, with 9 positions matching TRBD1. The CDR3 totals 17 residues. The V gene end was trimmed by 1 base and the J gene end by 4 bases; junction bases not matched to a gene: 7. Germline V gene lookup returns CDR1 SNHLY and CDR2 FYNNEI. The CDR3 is CASSEDGTGRGTGELFF. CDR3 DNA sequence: TGTGCCAGCAGTGAAGATGGGACAGGGCGAGGCACCGGGGAGCTGTTTTTT. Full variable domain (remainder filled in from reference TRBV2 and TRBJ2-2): EPEVTQTPSHQVTQMGQEVILRCVPISNHLYFYWYRQILGQKVEFLVSFYNNEISEKSEIFDDQFSVERPDGSNFTLKIRSTKLEDSAMYFCASSEDGTGRGTGELFFGEGSRLTVL.

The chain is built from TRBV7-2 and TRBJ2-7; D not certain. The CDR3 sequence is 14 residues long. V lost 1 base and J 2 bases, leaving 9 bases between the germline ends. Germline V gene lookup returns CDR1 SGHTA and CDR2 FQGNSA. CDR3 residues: CASSLVALAYEQYF. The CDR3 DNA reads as TGTGCCAGCAGCTTAGTTGCGCTAGCCTACGAGCAGTACTTC.

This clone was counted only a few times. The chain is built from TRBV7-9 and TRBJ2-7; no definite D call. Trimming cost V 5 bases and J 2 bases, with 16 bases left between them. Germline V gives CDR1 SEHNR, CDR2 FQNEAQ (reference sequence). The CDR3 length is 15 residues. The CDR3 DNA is TGTGCCAGCAGCCCTAACGGGCCCCAGACCTACGAGCAGTACTTC. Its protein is CASSPNGPQTYEQYF.

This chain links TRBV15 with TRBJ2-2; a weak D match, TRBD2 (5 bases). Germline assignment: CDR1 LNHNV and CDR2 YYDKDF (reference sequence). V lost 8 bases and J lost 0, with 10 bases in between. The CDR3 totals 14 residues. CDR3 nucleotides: TGTGCCACCGGAGCGGAGTCGAACACCGGGGAGCTGTTTTTT. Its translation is CATGAESNTGELFF.

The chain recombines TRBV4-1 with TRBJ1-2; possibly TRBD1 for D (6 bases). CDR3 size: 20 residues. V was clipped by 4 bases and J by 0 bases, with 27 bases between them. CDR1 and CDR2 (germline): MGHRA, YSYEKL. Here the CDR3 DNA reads TGCGCCAGCAGCCTACGCCAGGACAGAAGCTCCTCTATACCTAACTATGGCTACACCTTC. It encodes CASSLRQDRSSSIPNYGYTF.

The CDR3 sequence: CASSEVGPSINQPQHF. CDR3 in DNA: TGTGCCAGCAGTGAAGTAGGCCCTAGTATCAATCAGCCCCAGCATTTT. The chain has TRBV2 and TRBJ1-5; D gene uncertain. Germline-derived CDR1 and CDR2 are SNHLY and FYNNEI. Trimming removed 1 base at V and 3 bases at J, with 13 bases between. CDR3 length: 16 residues.